This is a list of T cell receptor beta chains from one sample in a study of shared clonotypes between healthy human individuals. Here immunoSEQ multiplex PCR was the method, and the copy in TCRdb shows in-frame clones only, minus some. Here the sample spans hundreds of thousands of clones, 90% to 97% being singletons. The material sequenced was naive CD8+ T cells sorted from blood. Receptors originate from a woman aged 30 to 39 in good health. Each CDR3 is given with its conserved first and last residue. The D gene is left open where the match is weak. Some rows have no size entry. The others give once, few or many, or a class for an expanded clone.

v_gene: TRBV2; j_gene: TRBJ1-5; d_gene: TRBD1; abundance: -; CDR3aa: CASGQGVQPQHF; CDR3nt: TGTGCCAGCGGTCAGGGGGTACAGCCCCAGCATTTT
v_gene: TRBV28; j_gene: TRBJ2-1; d_gene: -; abundance: -; CDR3aa: CASSLAYGVAPYNEQFF; CDR3nt: TGTGCCAGCAGTTTAGCTTACGGGGTGGCCCCCTACAATGAGCAGTTCTTC
v_gene: TRBV27; j_gene: TRBJ2-5; d_gene: TRBD1; abundance: -; CDR3aa: CASSWPGQWETQYF; CDR3nt: TGTGCCAGCAGTTGGCCGGGACAGTGGGAGACCCAGTACTTC
v_gene: TRBV28; j_gene: TRBJ2-1; d_gene: -; abundance: once; CDR3aa: CASSLRGSGYNEQFF; CDR3nt: TGTGCCAGCAGTTTAAGGGGGTCGGGGTACAATGAGCAGTTCTTC
v_gene: TRBV7-9; j_gene: TRBJ1-1; d_gene: -; abundance: -; CDR3aa: CASSLVAGAFTEAFF; CDR3nt: TGTGCCAGCAGCTTAGTCGCTGGGGCCTTCACTGAAGCTTTCTTT
v_gene: TRBV27; j_gene: TRBJ1-1; d_gene: -; abundance: -; CDR3aa: CASSSYFGAGGEAFF; CDR3nt: TGTGCCAGCAGTTCATATTTCGGGGCAGGAGGTGAAGCTTTCTTT
v_gene: TRBV9; j_gene: TRBJ2-1; d_gene: TRBD1; abundance: once; CDR3aa: CASSVDRGDEQFF; CDR3nt: TGTGCCAGCAGCGTCGACAGGGGCGATGAGCAGTTCTTC
v_gene: TRBV27; j_gene: TRBJ1-1; d_gene: -; abundance: -; CDR3aa: CASSLWSTSNTEAFF; CDR3nt: TGTGCCAGCAGTTTATGGTCTACATCGAACACTGAAGCTTTCTTT
v_gene: TRBV11-3; j_gene: TRBJ2-1; d_gene: TRBD2; abundance: -; CDR3aa: CASSLGREGLDNEQFF; CDR3nt: TGTGCCAGCAGCTTGGGGCGGGAGGGCCTGGACAATGAGCAGTTCTTC
v_gene: TRBV9; j_gene: TRBJ2-5; d_gene: -; abundance: once; CDR3aa: CASSGGTVKTQYF; CDR3nt: TGTGCCAGCAGCGGCGGGACAGTAAAGACCCAGTACTTC
v_gene: TRBV28; j_gene: TRBJ1-1; d_gene: -; abundance: -; CDR3aa: CASSFRWQFGGIDLDTEAFF; CDR3nt: TGTGCCAGCAGTTTTCGCTGGCAGTTTGGGGGCATCGATTTGGACACTGAAGCTTTCTTT
v_gene: TRBV11-2; j_gene: TRBJ2-1; d_gene: TRBD2; abundance: -; CDR3aa: CASSLEGLAGGYNEQFF; CDR3nt: TGTGCCAGCAGCTTAGAAGGACTAGCGGGAGGTTACAATGAGCAGTTCTTC
v_gene: TRBV11-2; j_gene: TRBJ2-5; d_gene: TRBD2; abundance: once; CDR3aa: CASSPVAGGLETQYF; CDR3nt: TGTGCCAGCAGCCCCGTAGCGGGAGGTTTAGAGACCCAGTACTTC
v_gene: TRBV5-1; j_gene: TRBJ2-5; d_gene: -; abundance: -; CDR3aa: CASSLDWGQETQYF; CDR3nt: TGCGCCAGCAGCTTGGATTGGGGGCAGGAGACCCAGTACTTC
v_gene: TRBV28; j_gene: TRBJ2-1; d_gene: -; abundance: -; CDR3aa: CASSPSGTEQFF; CDR3nt: TGTGCCAGCAGCCCCTCGGGGACTGAGCAGTTCTTC
v_gene: TRBV11-2; j_gene: TRBJ2-7; d_gene: -; abundance: -; CDR3aa: CASSSFGGPAYEQYF; CDR3nt: TGTGCCAGCAGCTCCTTCGGAGGGCCGGCCTACGAGCAGTACTTC
v_gene: TRBV27; j_gene: TRBJ2-7; d_gene: -; abundance: -; CDR3aa: CASSFGTSYEQYF; CDR3nt: TGTGCCAGCAGTTTCGGGACTTCCTACGAGCAGTACTTC
v_gene: TRBV10-3; j_gene: TRBJ2-7; d_gene: -; abundance: -; CDR3aa: CAITREEEETISEQYF; CDR3nt: TGTGCCATCACTCGAGAGGAGGAGGAAACGATCAGCGAGCAGTACTTC
v_gene: TRBV20-1; j_gene: TRBJ1-3; d_gene: -; abundance: -; CDR3aa: CSGAGRNTIYF; CDR3nt: TGCAGTGGGGCGGGCCGAAACACCATATATTTT
v_gene: TRBV9; j_gene: TRBJ1-5; d_gene: TRBD1; abundance: once; CDR3aa: CASSVRGDRVMYIWYNQPQHF; CDR3nt: TGTGCCAGCAGCGTCAGGGGGGACAGGGTGATGTATATTTGGTACAATCAGCCCCAGCATTTT
v_gene: TRBV7-6; j_gene: TRBJ2-7; d_gene: -; abundance: -; CDR3aa: CASSSNSGSYEQYF; CDR3nt: TGTGCCAGCAGCAGTAATTCGGGGTCCTACGAGCAGTACTTC
v_gene: TRBV5-6; j_gene: TRBJ2-7; d_gene: TRBD1; abundance: few; CDR3aa: CASSMGQGSYEQYF; CDR3nt: TGTGCCAGCAGCATGGGACAGGGTTCCTACGAGCAGTACTTC
v_gene: TRBV6-4; j_gene: TRBJ2-7; d_gene: -; abundance: -; CDR3aa: CATTGVIEQYF; CDR3nt: TGTGCCACCACGGGGGTTATCGAGCAGTACTTC
v_gene: TRBV23-1; j_gene: TRBJ2-6; d_gene: -; abundance: -; CDR3aa: CASINQSPGANVLTF; CDR3nt: TGCGCCAGCATTAATCAGTCTCCTGGGGCCAACGTCCTGACTTTC
v_gene: TRBV4-1; j_gene: TRBJ2-7; d_gene: -; abundance: -; CDR3aa: CASSQGQFTYEQYF; CDR3nt: TGCGCCAGCAGCCAAGGGCAGTTTACCTACGAGCAGTACTTC
v_gene: TRBV10-3; j_gene: TRBJ2-7; d_gene: -; abundance: -; CDR3aa: CAISVRETWCWRAYEQYF; CDR3nt: TGTGCCATCAGTGTTAGGGAAACCTGGTGTTGGCGAGCATACGAGCAGTACTTC
v_gene: TRBV4-1; j_gene: TRBJ2-6; d_gene: -; abundance: -; CDR3aa: CASSPRAGGANVLTF; CDR3nt: TGCGCCAGCAGCCCCCGGGCGGGTGGGGCCAACGTCCTGACTTTC
v_gene: TRBV28; j_gene: TRBJ1-5; d_gene: -; abundance: -; CDR3aa: CASSTRDSNQPQHF; CDR3nt: TGTGCCAGCAGTACCCGGGACAGCAATCAGCCCCAGCATTTT
v_gene: TRBV7-9; j_gene: TRBJ2-3; d_gene: -; abundance: -; CDR3aa: CASSDTASSWPTSTDTQYF; CDR3nt: TGTGCCAGCAGCGATACGGCCTCGTCGTGGCCCACTAGCACAGATACGCAGTATTTT
v_gene: TRBV9; j_gene: TRBJ2-1; d_gene: TRBD2; abundance: -; CDR3aa: CASSVRGTSGRAAEQFF; CDR3nt: TGTGCCAGCAGCGTACGTGGCACTAGCGGGAGGGCGGCTGAGCAGTTCTTC
v_gene: TRBV28; j_gene: TRBJ2-5; d_gene: -; abundance: -; CDR3aa: CASSLRDWSWTQYF; CDR3nt: TGTGCCAGCAGTTTAAGGGACTGGAGCTGGACCCAGTACTTC
v_gene: TRBV27; j_gene: TRBJ1-2; d_gene: -; abundance: -; CDR3aa: CASSFGRDYGYTF; CDR3nt: TGTGCCAGCAGTTTCGGCAGAGACTATGGCTACACCTTC
v_gene: TRBV7-6; j_gene: TRBJ2-1; d_gene: TRBD2; abundance: -; CDR3aa: CASSLRSSGRAVNEQFF; CDR3nt: TGTGCCAGCAGCTTACGCTCTAGCGGGAGGGCCGTTAATGAGCAGTTCTTC
v_gene: TRBV5-4; j_gene: TRBJ2-7; d_gene: -; abundance: -; CDR3aa: CASSPRDTSYEQYF; CDR3nt: TGTGCCAGCAGCCCCCGGGATACTTCCTACGAGCAGTACTTC
v_gene: TRBV6-6; j_gene: TRBJ2-7; d_gene: -; abundance: -; CDR3aa: CASSYGSPYEQYF; CDR3nt: TGTGCCAGCAGTTACGGGTCACCCTACGAGCAGTACTTC
v_gene: TRBV9; j_gene: TRBJ2-1; d_gene: TRBD2; abundance: -; CDR3aa: CASSVLSPLPGLAGGNEQFF; CDR3nt: TGTGCCAGCAGCGTACTTTCGCCTCTTCCGGGACTAGCGGGAGGGAATGAGCAGTTCTTC
v_gene: TRBV28; j_gene: TRBJ1-5; d_gene: -; abundance: -; CDR3aa: CASSRHSRAQPQHF; CDR3nt: TGTGCCAGCAGCCGACATTCGCGGGCCCAGCCCCAGCATTTT
v_gene: TRBV27; j_gene: TRBJ2-1; d_gene: -; abundance: -; CDR3aa: CASSLTRSNEQFF; CDR3nt: TGTGCCAGCAGTTTGACTAGGAGCAATGAGCAGTTCTTC
v_gene: TRBV29-1; j_gene: TRBJ2-1; d_gene: TRBD1; abundance: few; CDR3aa: CSVDRGDREYNEQFF; CDR3nt: TGCAGCGTTGACCGCGGGGACAGGGAGTACAATGAGCAGTTCTTC
v_gene: TRBV29-1; j_gene: TRBJ1-2; d_gene: -; abundance: -; CDR3aa: CSVEGGLPLNYGYTF; CDR3nt: TGCAGCGTTGAAGGGGGCCTGCCTTTGAACTATGGCTACACCTTC
v_gene: TRBV28; j_gene: TRBJ1-4; d_gene: -; abundance: -; CDR3aa: CASSLTGRGATNEKLFF; CDR3nt: TGTGCCAGCAGTTTAACAGGGAGGGGAGCAACTAATGAAAAACTGTTTTTT
v_gene: TRBV6-5; j_gene: TRBJ1-1; d_gene: -; abundance: -; CDR3aa: CASAHLTGNTEAFF; CDR3nt: TGTGCCAGCGCTCATCTAACGGGGAACACTGAAGCTTTCTTT
v_gene: TRBV28; j_gene: TRBJ2-7; d_gene: TRBD2; abundance: once; CDR3aa: CASSFAREALSYEQYF; CDR3nt: TGTGCCAGCAGTTTTGCCCGGGAGGCCCTCTCCTACGAGCAGTACTTC
v_gene: TRBV27; j_gene: TRBJ2-7; d_gene: -; abundance: -; CDR3aa: CASSLIYPSYEQYF; CDR3nt: TGTGCCAGCAGCCTAATCTACCCTTCCTACGAGCAGTACTTC
v_gene: TRBV6-6; j_gene: TRBJ1-5; d_gene: TRBD1; abundance: -; CDR3aa: CASNAIQGARNQPQHF; CDR3nt: TGTGCCAGCAACGCGATACAGGGGGCGCGTAATCAGCCCCAGCATTTT